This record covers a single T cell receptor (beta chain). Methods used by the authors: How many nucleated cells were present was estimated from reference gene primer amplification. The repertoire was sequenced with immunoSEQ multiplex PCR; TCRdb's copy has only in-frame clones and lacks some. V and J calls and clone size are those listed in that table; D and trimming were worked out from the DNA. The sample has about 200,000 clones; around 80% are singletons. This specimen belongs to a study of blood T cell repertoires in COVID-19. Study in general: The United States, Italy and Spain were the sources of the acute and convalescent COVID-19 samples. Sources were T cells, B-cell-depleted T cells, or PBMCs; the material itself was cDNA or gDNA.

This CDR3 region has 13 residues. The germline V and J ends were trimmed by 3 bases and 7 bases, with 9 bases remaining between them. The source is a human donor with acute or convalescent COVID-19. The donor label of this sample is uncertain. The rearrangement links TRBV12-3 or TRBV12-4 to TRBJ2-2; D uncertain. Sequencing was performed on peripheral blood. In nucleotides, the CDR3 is TGTGCCAGCAGTTTGAGCCCGGTCGGGGAGCTGTTTTTT. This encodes CASSLSPVGELFF.